These 7 T cell receptor beta chains were all obtained from the same sample, sequenced in a study of blood T cell repertoires in COVID-19. Profiled with immunoSEQ multiplex PCR; TCRdb holds only in-frame clones, not every one. Of about 250,000 clones in the sample, about four fifths were seen once. The source material was peripheral blood. Every receptor here comes from a man older than 75 with acute or convalescent COVID-19.

This sequence joins TRBV5-6 and TRBJ1-2; 11 bases agree with TRBD1. CDR1 is SGHDT and CDR2 is YYEEEE in the germline V gene. The CDR3 has 15 amino acids. The V and J ends lost 1 base and 5 bases, in that order; junction bases with no gene match: 4. In nucleotides, the CDR3 is TGTGCCAGCAGCTTGCCGGGACAGGGGGAATATGGCTACACCTTC. Translated, it gives CASSLPGQGEYGYTF.

V gene TRBV18 combines with J gene TRBJ2-7; tentative D call: TRBD1 (6 bases). Germline values: CDR1 KGHSH, CDR2 LQKENI. The CDR3 totals 13 residues. Deletions cut 5 bases from V and 6 bases from J, with 14 bases between. The CDR3 coding sequence is TGTGCCAGCTCATCCTCGGCAGGGGTCGAGCAGTACTTC. The encoded protein is CASSSSAGVEQYF. The full variable domain, completed using reference TRBV18 and TRBJ2-7, is NAGVMQNPRHLVRRRGQEARLRCSPMKGHSHVYWYRQLPEEGLKFMVYLQKENIIDESGMPKERFSAEFPKEGPSILRIQQVVRGDSAAYFCASSSSAGVEQYFGPGTRLTVT.

DNA for the CDR3: TGTGCCAGCGATCCCGGCTATAATTCACCCCTCCACTTT. Its protein is CASDPGYNSPLHF. The V and J genes are TRBV28 and TRBJ1-6; no clear D. This CDR3 has 13 amino acids. Trimming cost V 8 bases and J 3 bases, with 8 bases left between them. In germline, CDR1 is MDHEN, CDR2 SYDVKM. The full variable domain, with the rest looked up from reference TRBV28 and TRBJ1-6, is DVKVTQSSRYLVKRTGEKVFLECVQDMDHENMFWYRQDPGLGLRLIYFSYDVKMKEKGDIPEGYSVSREKKERFSLILESASTNQTSMYLCASDPGYNSPLHFGNGTRLTVT.

This clone appeared a single time. V is TRBV6-5 and J is TRBJ2-5, with a weak D call TRBD1 (6 bases). The CDR3 length is 15 residues. Germline V CDR1 and CDR2: MNHEY, SVGAGI. V was trimmed by 0 bases and J by 3 bases, leaving 11 bases between them. CDR3 sequence: CASSYSQGTKETQYF. CDR3 DNA: TGTGCCAGCAGTTACTCTCAGGGGACCAAAGAGACCCAGTACTTC.

This chain joins TRBV5-1 and TRBJ2-7; tentatively, D is TRBD2 (6 bases). CDR1 and CDR2 (germline): SGHRS, YFSETQ. CDR3 length equals 13 residues. Deletions cut 2 bases from V and 7 bases from J, with 13 bases between. CDR3 amino acids: CASSFITGEEQYF. CDR3 coding DNA: TGCGCCAGCAGCTTTATCACGGGAGAAGAGCAGTACTTC.

V gene TRBV7-2 combines with J gene TRBJ2-1; 11 bases are shared with TRBD2. Germline lookup yields CDR1 SGHTA and CDR2 FQGNSA. Trimming removed 5 bases from V and 2 bases from J; junction bases left unmatched: 5. CDR3 length: 16 amino acids. CDR3 loop: CASSMSGLAAYNEQFF. The CDR3 bases are TGTGCCAGCAGCATGTCGGGACTAGCGGCCTACAATGAGCAGTTCTTC.

The chain is built from TRBV7-9 and TRBJ1-1, with 11 bases matching TRBD1. After removal of 1 base from V and 4 bases from J, the junction contained 8 bases not matched to a gene. The germline gives CDR1 SEHNR, CDR2 FQNEAQ (reference sequence). The CDR3 length is 17 residues. CDR3 in amino acids: CASSLGPDRGRGTEAFF. As DNA, the CDR3 is TGTGCCAGCAGCTTAGGCCCGGACAGGGGGCGAGGCACTGAAGCTTTCTTT.